This TCR beta chain was observed in a study of cytomegalovirus exposure and HLA in healthy donors. Study-wide points: V segments that were indistinguishable, TRBV6-2 and TRBV6-3 among them, were omitted from analysis. In a later analysis, productive TCRs from donors in an Asian-associated ancestry cluster reportedly carried fewer N-insertions than the cohort mean.

The PCR used 60 Vbeta and 13 Jbeta primers. Clones were sequenced by immunoSEQ multiplex PCR, and TCRdb holds only the in-frame ones, with some missing. The sample contains more than 95,000 clones, roughly 80% of which appear only once. A few counts support this clone. As yet, its antigen is unknown. The CDR3 has 17 residues. The junction had 15 bases not matched to a gene; V was cut back by 6 bases and J by 4 bases. Germline V CDR1 and CDR2: SNHLY, FYNNEI. The sample consisted of PBMCs. The origin of this receptor is a female donor in good health and CMV-seronegative. J is TRBJ2-1 and V is TRBV2, with 7 bases that match TRBD2. CDR3 amino acids: CASRGPISGTAYNEQFF. CDR3 sequence (DNA): TGTGCCAGCAGGGGGCCTATAAGCGGGACGGCATACAATGAGCAGTTCTTC.